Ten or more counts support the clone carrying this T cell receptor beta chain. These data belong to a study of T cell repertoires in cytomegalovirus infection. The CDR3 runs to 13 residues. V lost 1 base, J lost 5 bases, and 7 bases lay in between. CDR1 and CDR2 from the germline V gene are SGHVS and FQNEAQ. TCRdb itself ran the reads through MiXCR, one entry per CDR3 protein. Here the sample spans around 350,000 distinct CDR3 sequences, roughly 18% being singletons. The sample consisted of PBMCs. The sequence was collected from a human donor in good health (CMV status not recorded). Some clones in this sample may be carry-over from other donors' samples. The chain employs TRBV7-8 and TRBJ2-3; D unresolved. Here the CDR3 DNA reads TGTGCCAGCAGCTTAGATTATGGAGATACGCAGTATTTT. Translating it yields CASSLDYGDTQYF. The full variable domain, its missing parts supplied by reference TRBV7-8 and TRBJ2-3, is GAGVSQSPRYKVAKRGQDVALRCDPISGHVSLFWYQQALGQGPEFLTYFQNEAQLDKSGLPSDRFFAERPEGSVSTLKIQRTQQEDSAVYLCASSLDYGDTQYFGPGTRLTVL.